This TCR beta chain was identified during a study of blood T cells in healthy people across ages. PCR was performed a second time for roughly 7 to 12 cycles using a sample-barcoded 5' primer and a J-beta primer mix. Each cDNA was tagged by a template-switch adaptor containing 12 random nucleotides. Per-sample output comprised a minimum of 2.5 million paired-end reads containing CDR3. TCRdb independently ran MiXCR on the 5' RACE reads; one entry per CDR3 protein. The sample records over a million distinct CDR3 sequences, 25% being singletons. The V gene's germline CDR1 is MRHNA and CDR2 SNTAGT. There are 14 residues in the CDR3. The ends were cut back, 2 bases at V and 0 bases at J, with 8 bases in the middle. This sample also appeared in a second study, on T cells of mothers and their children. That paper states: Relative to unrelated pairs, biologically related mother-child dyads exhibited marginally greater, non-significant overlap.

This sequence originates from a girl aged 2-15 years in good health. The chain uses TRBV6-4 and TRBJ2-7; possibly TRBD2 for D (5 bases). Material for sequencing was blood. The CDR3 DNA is TGTGCCAGCAGTGACCTGAGGGTCTCCTACGAGCAGTACTTC. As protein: CASSDLRVSYEQYF.